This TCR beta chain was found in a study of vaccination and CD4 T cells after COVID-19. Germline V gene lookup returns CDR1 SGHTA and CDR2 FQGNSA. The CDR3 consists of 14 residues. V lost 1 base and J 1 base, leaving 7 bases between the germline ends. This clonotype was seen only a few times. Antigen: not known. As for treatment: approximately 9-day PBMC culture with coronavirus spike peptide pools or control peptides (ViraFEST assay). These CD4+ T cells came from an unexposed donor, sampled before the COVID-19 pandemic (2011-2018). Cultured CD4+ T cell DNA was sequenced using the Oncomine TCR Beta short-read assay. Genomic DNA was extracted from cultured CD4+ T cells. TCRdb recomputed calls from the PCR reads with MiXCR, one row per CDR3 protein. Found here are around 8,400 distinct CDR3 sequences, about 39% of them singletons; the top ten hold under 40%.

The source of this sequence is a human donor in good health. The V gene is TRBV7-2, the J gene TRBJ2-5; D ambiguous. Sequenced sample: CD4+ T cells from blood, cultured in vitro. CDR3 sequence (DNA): TGTGCCAGCAGCTTAGGGATTATCCAAGAGACCCAGTACTTC. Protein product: CASSLGIIQETQYF.